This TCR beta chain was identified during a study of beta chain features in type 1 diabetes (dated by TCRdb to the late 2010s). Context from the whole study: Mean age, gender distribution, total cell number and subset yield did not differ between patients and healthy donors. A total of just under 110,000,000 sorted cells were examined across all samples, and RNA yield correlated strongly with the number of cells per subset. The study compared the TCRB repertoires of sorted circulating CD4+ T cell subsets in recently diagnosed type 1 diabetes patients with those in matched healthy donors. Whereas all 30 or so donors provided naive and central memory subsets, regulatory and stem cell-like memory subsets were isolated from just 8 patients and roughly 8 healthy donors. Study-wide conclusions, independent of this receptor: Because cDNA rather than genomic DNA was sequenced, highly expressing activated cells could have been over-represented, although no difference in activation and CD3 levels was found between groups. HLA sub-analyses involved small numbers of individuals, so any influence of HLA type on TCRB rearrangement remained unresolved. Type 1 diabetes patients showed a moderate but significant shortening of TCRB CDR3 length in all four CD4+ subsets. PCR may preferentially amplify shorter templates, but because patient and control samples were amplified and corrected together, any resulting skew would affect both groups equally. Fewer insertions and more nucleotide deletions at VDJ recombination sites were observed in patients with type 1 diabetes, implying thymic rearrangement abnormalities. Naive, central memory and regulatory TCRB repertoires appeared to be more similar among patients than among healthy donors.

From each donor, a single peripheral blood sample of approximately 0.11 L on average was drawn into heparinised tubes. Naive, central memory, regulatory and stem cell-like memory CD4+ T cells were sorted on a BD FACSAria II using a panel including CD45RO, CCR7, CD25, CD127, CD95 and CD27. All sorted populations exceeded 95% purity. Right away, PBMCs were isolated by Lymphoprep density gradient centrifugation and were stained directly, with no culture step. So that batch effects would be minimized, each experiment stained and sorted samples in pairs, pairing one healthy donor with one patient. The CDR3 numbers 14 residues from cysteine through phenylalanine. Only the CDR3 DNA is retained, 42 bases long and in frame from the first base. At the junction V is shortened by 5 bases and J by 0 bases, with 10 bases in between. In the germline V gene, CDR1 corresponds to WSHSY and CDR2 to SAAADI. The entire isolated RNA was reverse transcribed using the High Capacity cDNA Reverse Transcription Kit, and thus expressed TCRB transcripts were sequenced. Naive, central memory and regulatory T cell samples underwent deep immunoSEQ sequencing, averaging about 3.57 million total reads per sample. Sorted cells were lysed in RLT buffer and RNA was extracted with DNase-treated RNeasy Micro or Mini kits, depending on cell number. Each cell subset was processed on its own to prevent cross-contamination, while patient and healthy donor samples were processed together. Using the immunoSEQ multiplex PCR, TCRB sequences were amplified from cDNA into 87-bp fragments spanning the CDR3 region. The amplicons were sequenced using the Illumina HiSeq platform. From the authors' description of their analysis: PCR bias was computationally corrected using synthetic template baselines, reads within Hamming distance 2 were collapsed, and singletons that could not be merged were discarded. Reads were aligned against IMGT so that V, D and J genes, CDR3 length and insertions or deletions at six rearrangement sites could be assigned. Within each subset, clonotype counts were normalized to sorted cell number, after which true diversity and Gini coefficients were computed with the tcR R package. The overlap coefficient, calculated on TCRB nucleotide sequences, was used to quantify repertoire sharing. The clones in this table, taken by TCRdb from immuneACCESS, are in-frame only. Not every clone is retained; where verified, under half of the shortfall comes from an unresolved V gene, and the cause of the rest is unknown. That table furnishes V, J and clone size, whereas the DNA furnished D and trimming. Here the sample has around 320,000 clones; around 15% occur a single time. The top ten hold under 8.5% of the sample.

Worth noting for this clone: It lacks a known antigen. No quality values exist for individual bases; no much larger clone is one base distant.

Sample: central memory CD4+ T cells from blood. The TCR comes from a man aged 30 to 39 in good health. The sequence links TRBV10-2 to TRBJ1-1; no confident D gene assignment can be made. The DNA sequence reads TGCGCCAGCAGTACCGAGGCTATGAACACTGAAGCTTTCTTT. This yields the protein CASSTEAMNTEAFF.